The present T cell receptor beta chain was sequenced within a study of blood T cell repertoires in COVID-19. Study context: COVID-19 samples, acute and convalescent, were from the United States, Italy and Spain. T cells, B-cell-depleted T cells, or PBMCs provided the cDNA or gDNA that served as material.

The length of the CDR3 is 12 residues. Germline V gene sequence: CDR1 SGHTA, CDR2 FQGTGA. V shed 5 bases and J 10 bases; nucleotides not matched to a gene: 5. This clone came up a few times. The assay was immunoSEQ multiplex PCR, and TCRdb's table has in-frame clones only and misses some. The sample has 90,000 to 110,000 clones; approximately 80% are singletons. The chain has TRBV7-3 and TRBJ2-1, with 7 bases fitting TRBD2. The origin of this receptor is a woman in her forties or fifties with acute or convalescent COVID-19. Specimen: peripheral blood. This CDR3 reads CASSPPGGEQFF. Here the CDR3 DNA reads TGTGCCAGCAGCCCCCCCGGGGGGGAGCAGTTCTTC.